One sample yielded the 29 T cell receptor beta chains listed below, sequenced in a study of shared clonotypes between healthy human individuals. The repertoire was sequenced with immunoSEQ multiplex PCR; TCRdb's copy has only in-frame clones and lacks some. The repertoire holds over 800,000 clones, with 85% to 95% as singletons. CD45RO-negative CD8 cells positively selected for CCR7 made up the naive population, which excluded terminally differentiated effector memory CD45RA+ cells. The specimen was naive CD8+ T cells sorted from blood. All receptors derive from a man aged 30-40 years in good health.

This chain joins TRBV6-6 and TRBJ2-2; 9 nucleotides agree with TRBD1. The V gene's germline CDR1 is MNHNY and CDR2 SVGAGI (reference sequence). The trim removed 1 base at V and 0 bases at J, leaving 0 bases unmatched. The CDR3 consists of 16 residues. CDR3 sequence reads: CASSYYRGPNTGELFF. Here the CDR3 DNA reads TGTGCCAGCAGTTACTACAGGGGGCCGAACACCGGGGAGCTGTTTTTT.

This clone was counted many times. The genes are TRBV9 and TRBJ1-1; 7 bases align to TRBD1. CDR3 size: 14 residues. The germline V gene encodes CDR1 SGDLS and CDR2 YYNGEE. The trim removed 0 bases at V and 5 bases at J, leaving 4 bases unmatched. Written as DNA, the CDR3 is TGTGCCAGCAGCGTAGAGGGGGCTGCAACTGAAGCTTTCTTT. This gives the protein CASSVEGAATEAFF.

J is TRBJ2-2 and V is TRBV10-3, with D perhaps TRBD2 (6 bases). Germline V gives CDR1 ENHRY, CDR2 SYGVKD. The germline V and J ends were trimmed by 6 bases and 4 bases, with 12 bases remaining between them. The CDR3 consists of 14 residues. CDR3 region: CAIRPGTGTGELFF. CDR3 sequence (DNA): TGTGCCATCAGGCCGGGGACTGGCACCGGGGAGCTGTTTTTT.

J is TRBJ2-1 and V is TRBV11-3; 13 bases are shared with TRBD2. This CDR3 is 19 amino acids long. Per germline, CDR1 SGHNT and CDR2 YENEEA. V trimming: 4 bases; J trimming: 5 bases; junction bases outside the gene matches: 14. CDR3 in DNA: TGTGCCAGCAGCTCCTATTCTTCGGGACTAGCGGGAATGAACAATGAGCAGTTCTTC. It codes for CASSSYSSGLAGMNNEQFF.

The CDR3 nucleotides are TGTGCCAGCAGCCTAGGACAGGGGGCTCACTACGAGCAGTACTTC. This codes for CASSLGQGAHYEQYF. This chain connects TRBV6-6 to TRBJ2-7, with 11 bases fitting TRBD1. CDR3 length equals 15 residues. V was clipped by 6 bases and J by 3 bases; unmatched bases: 7. The V gene's germline CDR1 is MNHNY and CDR2 SVGAGI (reference sequence).

V gene TRBV28 combines with J gene TRBJ2-2; D call uncertain. V lost 5 bases and J 6 bases, leaving 7 bases between the germline ends. Germline V gene sequence: CDR1 MDHEN, CDR2 SYDVKM. The CDR3 runs to 12 residues. CDR3 amino acids: CASSVDAGELFF. The CDR3 DNA is TGTGCCAGCAGTGTAGATGCCGGGGAGCTGTTTTTT.

This chain connects TRBV30 to TRBJ2-7; possible D gene TRBD2, 5 bases. There are 17 residues in the CDR3. Germline CDR1 GTSNPN, CDR2 SVGIG (reference sequence). V was trimmed by 1 base and J by 3 bases, leaving 22 bases between them. The CDR3 DNA reads TGTGCCTGGAGTGGAGATGTGAGGGAGTTGGATGTCTACGAGCAGTACTTC. This translates into CAWSGDVRELDVYEQYF. Full variable domain (missing parts from reference TRBV30 and TRBJ2-7): SQTIHQWPATLVQPVGSPLSLECTVEGTSNPNLYWYRQAAGRGLQLLFYSVGIGQISSEVPQNLSASRPQDRQFILSSKKLLLSDSGFYLCAWSGDVRELDVYEQYFGPGTRLTVT.

This chain links TRBV6-5 with TRBJ2-7; 10 bases fit TRBD1. This CDR3 contains 15 residues. Germline loops: CDR1 MNHEY, CDR2 SVGAGI. V lost 4 bases and J lost 4; bases outside the gene matches: 7. The CDR3 bases are TGTGCCAGCAGTTCACCGGGACAGGGGTTTTACGAGCAGTACTTC. Its protein product is CASSSPGQGFYEQYF.

V usage is TRBV14 and J usage is TRBJ2-7; tentatively, D is TRBD2 (5 bases). Germline V CDR1 and CDR2: SGHDN, FVKESK. The CDR3 covers 14 residues. Trimming took off 5 bases at V and 1 base at J, with 12 bases between the two ends. The CDR3 DNA follows: TGTGCCAGCAGCGAACTAGGTTGGTCCTACGAGCAGTACTTC. This gives the protein CASSELGWSYEQYF.

The V call is TRBV5-1, the J call TRBJ2-5, with 8 bases identical to TRBD2. CDR1 and CDR2 from the germline V gene are SGHRS and YFSETQ. This CDR3 is built from 12 residues. J lost 4 bases, V lost 5 bases, and 1 base had no gene match. The CDR3 reads CASRRGGETQYF. The CDR3 nucleotides are TGCGCCAGCAGACGGGGGGGAGAGACCCAGTACTTC.

The chain couples TRBV5-8 to TRBJ1-5; TRBD1 might be the D (5 bases). There are 14 residues in the CDR3. Germline V lookup: CDR1 SGHTS, CDR2 YDEGEE. V was trimmed by 4 bases and J by 6 bases, leaving 14 bases between them. This CDR3 reads CASSPRGDGQPQHF. In DNA form, the CDR3 reads TGTGCCAGCAGCCCCCGGGGCGACGGTCAGCCCCAGCATTTT.

This chain joins TRBV9 and TRBJ2-7; the match to TRBD1 covers 10 bases. The CDR3 is made up of 16 amino acids. Germline V gene sequence: CDR1 SGDLS, CDR2 YYNGEE. The V gene end was trimmed by 3 bases and the J gene end by 6 bases; junction bases not matched to a gene: 12. This chain's CDR3 is CASSGPTGGGSGEQYF. The DNA for the CDR3 is TGTGCCAGCAGCGGGCCGACAGGGGGCGGTTCGGGCGAGCAGTACTTC.

The J gene is TRBJ2-7, the V gene TRBV27, with TRBD1 identical over 8 bases. The CDR3 is made up of 13 amino acids. V lost 10 bases, J lost 4 bases, and 9 bases stayed unmatched. Germline lookup yields CDR1 MNHEY and CDR2 SMNVEV (reference sequence). The CDR3, as DNA: TGTGCCACGTCGCCAGGGGGCGTGTACGAGCAGTACTTC. It codes for CATSPGGVYEQYF.

The chain employs TRBV7-6 and TRBJ1-1; D not resolved. The V end was cut by 5 bases, the J end by 8 bases, with 9 bases between. CDR1 SGHVS and CDR2 FNYEAQ come from the germline V gene. There are 11 residues in the CDR3. The CDR3 loop is CASSTNREAFF. The CDR3 DNA sequence: TGTGCCAGCAGCACTAACCGCGAAGCTTTCTTT.

This clone was detected once. The rearrangement joins TRBV5-1 to TRBJ2-3; 7 nucleotides match TRBD2. Germline V lookup: CDR1 SGHRS, CDR2 YFSETQ. Trimming at V came to 4 bases and at J to 5 bases, leaving 13 bases not matched to a gene. The CDR3 consists of 16 residues. In nucleotides, the CDR3 is TGCGCCAGCAGCCTCCAAAGCGGGATTGGGGGAGATACGCAGTATTTT. Translating it yields CASSLQSGIGGDTQYF. The variable domain in full, completed from reference TRBV5-1 and TRBJ2-3, reads KAGVTQTPRYLIKTRGQQVTLSCSPISGHRSVSWYQQTPGQGLQFLFEYFSETQRNKGNFPGRFSGRQFSNSRSEMNVSTLELGDSALYLCASSLQSGIGGDTQYFGPGTRLTVL.

The chain joins TRBV11-2 to TRBJ2-4; either TRBD1 or TRBD2 may fit D (5 bases each). The CDR3 covers 15 residues. Germline loops: CDR1 SGHAT, CDR2 FQNNGV. V was shortened by 3 bases and J by 1 base, with 10 bases between the two germline ends. CDR3 DNA: TGTGCCAGCAGCTTTGGTTGGGGGGCCAAAAACATTCAGTACTTC. It codes for CASSFGWGAKNIQYF.

This chain connects TRBV2 to TRBJ2-3, with 10 bases lining up with TRBD2. The germline V gene encodes CDR1 SNHLY and CDR2 FYNNEI. The CDR3 contains 13 residues. Trimming took 6 bases from V and 5 from J; bases not matched to a gene: 2. This CDR3 is CASRGLAQDTQYF. The DNA of the CDR3 is TGTGCCAGCAGGGGACTAGCGCAAGATACGCAGTATTTT.

V usage is TRBV19 and J usage is TRBJ2-7; 11 nucleotides line up with TRBD2. The length of the CDR3 is 15 residues. Germline values: CDR1 LNHDA, CDR2 SQIVND (reference sequence). V dropped 1 base and J dropped 3; count of bases not matched to a gene: 2. The CDR3 DNA reads as TGTGCCAGTAGTATAGGGACTAGCGGGTTCTACGAGCAGTACTTC. Protein product: CASSIGTSGFYEQYF.

The chain links TRBV13 to TRBJ2-1, with TRBD2 matching over 8 bases. Trimming removed 8 bases from V and 9 bases from J; junction bases left unmatched: 9. The CDR3 is 13 amino acids. Looked up from germline, CDR1 is PRHDT and CDR2 is FYEKMQ (reference sequence). The CDR3 loop is CASRTSGWREQFF. As DNA, the CDR3 is TGTGCCAGCCGAACTAGCGGTTGGCGTGAGCAGTTCTTC.

The genes are TRBV4-1 and TRBJ2-1; the D is unclear. Germline CDR1 reads MGHRA; CDR2 reads YSYEKL. This CDR3 is built from 13 residues. The V end was cut by 0 bases, the J end by 7 bases, with 7 bases between. The DNA of the CDR3 is TGCGCCAGCAGCCAAGACGATTCGAATGAGCAGTTCTTC. Its protein product is CASSQDDSNEQFF.

This chain links TRBV5-6 with TRBJ2-7; D unresolved. From germline, CDR1 is SGHDT and CDR2 YYEEEE. Between the trimmed V and J ends, which lost 3 bases and 5 bases, there was a span of 12 bases. The CDR3 totals 13 residues. CDR3 loop: CASSWADRNEQYF. In nucleotides, the CDR3 is TGTGCCAGCAGCTGGGCGGATCGCAACGAGCAGTACTTC.

The V gene is TRBV29-1, the J gene TRBJ2-5; TRBD2 matches at 8 bases. Trimming at V came to 2 bases and at J to 5 bases, leaving 13 bases not matched to a gene. The CDR3 covers 16 residues. Germline CDR1 is SQVTM and CDR2 is ANQGSEA. CDR3 nucleotides: TGCAGCGTTGAAAAAGCGGGAGACTTAAGGGGGGAGACCCAGTACTTC. Translated: CSVEKAGDLRGETQYF.

The V call is TRBV7-9, the J call TRBJ1-2, with a weak D call TRBD1 (6 bases). The germline V and J ends were trimmed by 2 bases and 0 bases, with 13 bases remaining between them. Germline-derived CDR1 and CDR2 are SEHNR and FQNEAQ (reference sequence). The CDR3 sequence is 16 residues long. CDR3 nucleotides: TGTGCCAGCAGCTTAATGGACAGTCAAGCTAACTATGGCTACACCTTC. It codes for CASSLMDSQANYGYTF.

This chain connects TRBV10-1 to TRBJ2-1; maybe TRBD2 (6 bases). This CDR3 contains 15 residues. Germline assignment: CDR1 WNHNN and CDR2 SYGVQD (reference sequence). V was trimmed by 3 bases and J by 0 bases, leaving 9 bases between them. The CDR3 region is CASSDVGGSYNEQFF. CDR3 DNA: TGCGCCAGCAGTGATGTCGGGGGCTCCTACAATGAGCAGTTCTTC.

This chain connects TRBV9 to TRBJ2-3; no firm D call. The CDR3 contains 16 residues. The germline V gene encodes CDR1 SGDLS and CDR2 YYNGEE. Trimming took 4 bases from V and 2 from J, leaving 17 bases between them. The CDR3 here is CASSPGLFENTDTQYF. CDR3 bases: TGTGCCAGCAGCCCCGGGTTATTCGAAAACACAGATACGCAGTATTTT.

The chain is built from TRBV11-2 and TRBJ2-1; tentatively, D is TRBD2 (5 bases). The V gene lost 1 base and the J gene lost 0 bases, with 13 bases spanning the gap. The CDR3 contains 17 residues. Per germline, CDR1 SGHAT and CDR2 FQNNGV. Here the CDR3 DNA reads TGTGCCAGCAGCTTAGGACGGCCGGGGAGCTCCTACAATGAGCAGTTCTTC. Translating gives CASSLGRPGSSYNEQFF.

This chain links TRBV6-5 with TRBJ2-3; 9 bases line up with TRBD2. After removal of 5 bases from V and 1 base from J, the junction contained 4 bases not matched to a gene. The CDR3 runs to 15 residues. Per germline, CDR1 MNHEY and CDR2 SVGAGI. The CDR3: CASSPSGMGTDTQYF. The CDR3 DNA follows: TGTGCCAGCAGTCCTAGCGGGATGGGCACAGATACGCAGTATTTT.

CDR3 nucleotides: TGTGCCAGCACTAGGACAGGGGGCAATACCGGGGAGCTGTTTTTT. This gives the protein CASTRTGGNTGELFF. The chain uses TRBV27 and TRBJ2-2; the match to TRBD1 covers 11 bases. The CDR3 sequence is 15 residues long. Germline V CDR1 and CDR2: MNHEY, SMNVEV (reference sequence). With 7 bases clipped from V and 5 bases from J, the junction kept 6 bases outside the gene matches.

The rearrangement links TRBV5-1 to TRBJ2-7; D uncertain. The V and J ends lost 0 bases and 4 bases respectively, with 14 bases between them. The CDR3 consists of 15 residues. CDR1 and CDR2 from the germline V gene are SGHRS and YFSETQ. This CDR3 reads CASSLVTDSPYEQYF. The CDR3 DNA reads TGCGCCAGCAGCTTGGTTACGGATAGCCCTTACGAGCAGTACTTC.